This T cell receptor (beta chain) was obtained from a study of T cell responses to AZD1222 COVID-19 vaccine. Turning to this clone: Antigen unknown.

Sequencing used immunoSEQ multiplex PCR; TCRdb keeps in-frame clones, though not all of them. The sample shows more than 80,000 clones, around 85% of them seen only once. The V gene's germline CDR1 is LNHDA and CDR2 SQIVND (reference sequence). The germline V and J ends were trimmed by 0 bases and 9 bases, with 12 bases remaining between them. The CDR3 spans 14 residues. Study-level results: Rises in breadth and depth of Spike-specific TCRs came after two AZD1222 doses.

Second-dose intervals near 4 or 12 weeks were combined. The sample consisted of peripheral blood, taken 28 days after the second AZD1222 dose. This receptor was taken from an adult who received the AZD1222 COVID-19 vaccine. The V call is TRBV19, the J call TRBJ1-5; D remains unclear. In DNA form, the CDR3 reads TGTGCCAGTAGTATAGATCCCACCCTTGCGCCCCAGCATTTT. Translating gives CASSIDPTLAPQHF.